This T cell receptor beta chain originates from a study of radiotherapy plus CTLA-4 blockade in lung cancer. Study information: The study recorded objective responses in roughly 20% of patients and disease control in 25% to 35%. Study-wide results and limits: Following radiotherapy plus ipilimumab, tumor-derived TCR clones expanded in the blood. Dynamics of early blood T cell clones, together with interferon-beta, were reportedly the best predictors of response.

The study treated chemo-refractory metastatic non-small-cell lung cancer patients with focal radiation plus ipilimumab CTLA-4 blockade. Libraries were prepared by immunoSEQ multiplex PCR; TCRdb keeps only in-frame clonotypes and omits some of them. The sample shows tens of thousands of clones, 70% of them seen only once. This clone was seen a few times. Antigen specificity is unknown. Trimming at V came to 3 bases and at J to 4 bases, leaving 3 bases not matched to a gene. Germline lookup yields CDR1 MDHEN and CDR2 SYDVKM. This CDR3 has 14 residues. The TCR originated in a human donor with non-small cell lung cancer who had stable disease on radiotherapy plus ipilimumab. This chain joins TRBV28 and TRBJ2-3; TRBD1 agrees at 8 bases. Sequenced here: peripheral blood, sampled from a patient treated with radiotherapy plus ipilimumab. In DNA form, the CDR3 reads TGTGCCAGCAGTTTGGACAGGGTGGCAGATACGCAGTATTTT. Protein product: CASSLDRVADTQYF.